This is a list of T cell receptor beta chains from one sample in a study of technical replicates of blood from several donors. Repertoires were generated with immunoSEQ multiplex PCR, while TCRdb's copy carries only in-frame clones and drops some. This table has tens of thousands of clones, about 96% appearing once. The sequenced sample was T cells isolated from PBMCs. These receptor sequences come from a human donor in good health. Both conserved end residues are part of each CDR3. The order of the fields is D gene, clone size, V gene, J gene, CDR3 protein, CDR3 DNA. A D gene is named only where the DNA matches it firmly. Part of the rows lack a size; the others show once, few, many or a class for expanded clones.

NA	NA	TRBV10-1	TRBJ1-1	CASSDGTEAFF	TGCGCCAGCAGTGACGGCACTGAAGCTTTCTTT
TRBD2	NA	TRBV27	TRBJ2-1	CASSSGLAGGPTRSNEQFF	TGTGCCAGCAGTTCCGGACTAGCGGGGGGTCCAACCAGGTCCAATGAGCAGTTCTTC
TRBD1	NA	TRBV5-1	TRBJ2-7	CASSSGDRAGEQYF	TGCGCCAGCAGCTCGGGGGACAGGGCAGGGGAGCAGTACTTC
TRBD1	NA	TRBV27	TRBJ2-1	CASSFAGTGSRAYNEQFF	TGTGCCAGCAGTTTCGCCGGGACAGGGTCCCGGGCCTACAATGAGCAGTTCTTC
NA	NA	TRBV5-6	TRBJ1-1	CASSLAGVAALRQAFF	TGTGCCAGCAGCTTGGCCGGTGTGGCAGCACTAAGACAGGCTTTCTTT
TRBD2	NA	TRBV27	TRBJ2-7	CASSKVLAGDYEQYF	TGTGCCAGCAGTAAGGTACTAGCGGGGGACTACGAGCAGTACTTC
TRBD1	NA	TRBV28	TRBJ1-1	CASSQPGGGDGEAFF	TGTGCCAGCAGTCAACCAGGGGGCGGGGATGGTGAAGCTTTCTTT
TRBD2	NA	TRBV5-6	TRBJ2-7	CASSFPSGGHYEQYF	TGTGCCAGCAGCTTCCCTAGCGGGGGGCACTACGAGCAGTACTTC
TRBD1	NA	TRBV6-6	TRBJ1-2	CASRLRAGQGYGYTF	TGTGCCAGCAGACTCAGAGCCGGACAGGGCTATGGCTACACCTTC
NA	NA	TRBV14	TRBJ2-7	CASAVGSSYEQYF	TGTGCCAGCGCAGTGGGGAGCTCCTACGAGCAGTACTTC
NA	NA	TRBV6-1	TRBJ2-7	CASSGWTGNEQYF	TGTGCCAGCAGTGGTTGGACTGGGAACGAGCAGTACTTC
NA	NA	TRBV10-1	TRBJ1-1	CASSDSQKNTEAFF	TGCGCCAGCAGTGATAGCCAGAAGAACACTGAAGCTTTCTTT
NA	NA	TRBV7-3	TRBJ2-3	CASSLNRKDTQYF	TGTGCCAGCAGCTTAAACAGGAAAGATACGCAGTATTTT
NA	NA	TRBV7-9	TRBJ1-5	CASSSGLPGQPQHF	TGTGCCAGCAGCTCGGGACTCCCGGGGCAGCCCCAGCATTTT
TRBD2	NA	TRBV30	TRBJ2-3	CASRTSGGAGTQYF	TGTGCCTCTCGGACTAGCGGGGGGGCGGGTACGCAGTATTTT
NA	NA	TRBV7-9	TRBJ1-2	CASSSPLPRYYGYTF	TGTGCCAGCAGCTCCCCCTTACCGCGATACTATGGCTACACCTTC
TRBD2	NA	TRBV4-2	TRBJ2-5	CASSQVRSSGSTETQYF	TGTGCCAGCAGCCAAGTGAGGTCCAGCGGGAGTACCGAGACCCAGTACTTC
NA	NA	TRBV10-2	TRBJ1-1	CASSLIGPSGNTEAFF	TGCGCCAGCAGTCTTATCGGCCCTTCAGGGAACACTGAAGCTTTCTTT
NA	NA	TRBV23-1	TRBJ2-7	CASSQYSNGEF	TGCGCCAGCAGTCAGTACAGTAATGGGGAGTTC
NA	NA	TRBV4-1	TRBJ2-3	CASSQDPKEDTQYF	TGCGCCAGCAGCCAAGATCCGAAAGAGGATACGCAGTATTTT
TRBD1	once	TRBV28	TRBJ2-2	CASSPGWTGYGPGELFF	TGTGCCAGCAGCCCCGGTTGGACAGGGTACGGACCCGGGGAGCTGTTTTTT
TRBD2	NA	TRBV7-9	TRBJ2-1	CASSLTSHIYNEQFF	TGTGCCAGCAGCTTGACTAGCCATATCTACAATGAGCAGTTCTTC
NA	once	TRBV5-1	TRBJ1-1	CASSLEGGASEAFF	TGCGCCAGCAGCTTGGAAGGAGGGGCGTCTGAAGCTTTCTTT
TRBD1	NA	TRBV18	TRBJ1-2	CASSAWTGGGYGYTF	TGTGCCAGCTCAGCCTGGACAGGGGGCGGCTATGGCTACACCTTC
TRBD2	NA	TRBV5-4	TRBJ2-3	CASRTSETDTQYF	TGTGCCAGCAGGACTAGCGAAACAGATACGCAGTATTTT
NA	NA	TRBV10-1	TRBJ2-1	CASSESQLAYNEQFF	TGCGCCAGCAGTGAGTCTCAACTAGCTTACAATGAGCAGTTCTTC
NA	NA	TRBV5-1	TRBJ1-1	CASSLAYFMNTEAFF	TGCGCCAGCAGCTTGGCCTATTTCATGAACACTGAAGCTTTCTTT
NA	NA	TRBV19	TRBJ1-2	CASSPDRGFYGYTF	TGTGCCAGTAGTCCCGATAGGGGATTCTATGGCTACACCTTC
TRBD1	NA	TRBV6-4	TRBJ2-3	CASRQTGTTDTQYF	TGTGCCAGCAGACAGACAGGGACCACAGATACGCAGTATTTT
TRBD1	NA	TRBV12-5	TRBJ1-3	CASGFGERGQAFTGNTIYF	TGTGCTAGTGGTTTTGGGGAACGCGGACAGGCCTTCACAGGAAACACCATATATTTT